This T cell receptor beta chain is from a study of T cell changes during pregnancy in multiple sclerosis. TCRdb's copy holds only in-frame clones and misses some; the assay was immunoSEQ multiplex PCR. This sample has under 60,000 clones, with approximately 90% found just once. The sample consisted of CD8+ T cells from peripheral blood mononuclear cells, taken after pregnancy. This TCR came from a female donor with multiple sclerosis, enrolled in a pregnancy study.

The CDR3 nucleotides are TGTGCCAGCAGCCTGGGACACCTCACAGATACGCAGTATTTT. It encodes CASSLGHLTDTQYF. This chain connects TRBV25-1 to TRBJ2-3; D perhaps matches TRBD1 (6 bases). With 6 bases removed from V and 2 bases from J, the gap between germline ends came to 12 bases. This CDR3 comprises 14 residues. Germline V gene sequence: CDR1 MGHDK, CDR2 SYGVNS.